Listed below are T cell receptor beta chains from one sample, sequenced in a study of early T cells in non-severe SARS-CoV-2 infection. TCRdb analysed the 5' RACE reads with MiXCR anew, one entry per CDR3 protein. The sample yields about 66,000 distinct CDR3 sequences, more than 15% seen once. This material consisted of whole blood, taken at baseline. The receptors were sampled from an adult who was a healthcare worker with PCR-confirmed SARS-CoV-2 infection or an uninfected control (not recorded which). Both conserved end residues are part of each CDR3. A D gene is named only where the DNA matches it firmly. The listing skips clone size in some rows; elsewhere it reads once, few, many or a size class.

v_call: TRBV6-5
j_call: TRBJ2-7
d_call: TRBD1
clone_size: few
cdr3_aa: CASSYTTGGEQYF
cdr3_nt: TGTGCCAGCAGTTACACTACAGGGGGCGAGCAGTACTTC

v_call: TRBV11-2
j_call: TRBJ1-2
d_call: NA
clone_size: NA
cdr3_aa: CASSLDNHANYGYTF
cdr3_nt: TGTGCCAGCAGCCTCGACAACCACGCTAACTATGGCTACACCTTC

v_call: TRBV5-4
j_call: TRBJ2-4
d_call: NA
clone_size: NA
cdr3_aa: CASSSAGSEDDRVF
cdr3_nt: TGTGCCAGCAGCTCAGCCGGAAGTGAGGACGATAGGGTCTTC

v_call: TRBV6-2/TRBV6-3
j_call: TRBJ1-5
d_call: NA
clone_size: many
cdr3_aa: CASSSVLDFSNQPQHF
cdr3_nt: TGTGCCAGCAGTTCCGTCCTCGACTTTAGCAATCAGCCCCAGCATTTT

v_call: TRBV10-3
j_call: TRBJ2-6
d_call: NA
clone_size: few
cdr3_aa: CAISGEEGLLSGANVLTF
cdr3_nt: TGTGCCATCAGTGGGGAGGAGGGCTTGCTCTCTGGGGCCAACGTCCTGACTTTC

v_call: TRBV12-3/TRBV12-4
j_call: TRBJ2-1
d_call: TRBD2
clone_size: NA
cdr3_aa: CASTLAGSSYNEQFF
cdr3_nt: TGTGCCAGCACCCTAGCGGGAAGCTCCTACAATGAGCAGTTCTTC

v_call: TRBV11-2
j_call: TRBJ1-3
d_call: NA
clone_size: few
cdr3_aa: CASSLVGSSGNTIYF
cdr3_nt: TGTGCCAGCAGCTTAGTGGGGAGCTCTGGAAACACCATATATTTT

v_call: TRBV25-1
j_call: TRBJ2-3
d_call: TRBD2
clone_size: few
cdr3_aa: CASSEWTGTSGTDTQYF
cdr3_nt: TGTGCCAGCAGTGAATGGACAGGGACTAGCGGCACAGATACGCAGTATTTT

v_call: TRBV10-3
j_call: TRBJ2-7
d_call: TRBD2
clone_size: NA
cdr3_aa: CAISESQAGGEDEQYF
cdr3_nt: TGTGCCATCAGTGAGTCGCAGGCGGGGGGAGAGGACGAGCAGTACTTC

v_call: TRBV5-4
j_call: TRBJ1-2
d_call: TRBD1
clone_size: few
cdr3_aa: CASSSGTGVGYTF
cdr3_nt: TGTGCCAGCAGCTCCGGGACAGGGGTGGGCTACACCTTC

v_call: TRBV3-1
j_call: TRBJ1-1
d_call: NA
clone_size: few
cdr3_aa: CASSQQQGAGNTEAFF
cdr3_nt: TGTGCCAGCAGCCAACAACAGGGAGCCGGGAACACTGAAGCTTTCTTT

v_call: TRBV19
j_call: TRBJ1-2
d_call: NA
clone_size: NA
cdr3_aa: CASSTPGRGGYTF
cdr3_nt: TGTGCCAGTAGTACACCTGGACGCGGGGGCTACACCTTC

v_call: TRBV3-1
j_call: TRBJ2-2
d_call: TRBD1
clone_size: few
cdr3_aa: CASSRGTGIGELFF
cdr3_nt: TGTGCCAGCAGCCGCGGGACAGGGATCGGGGAGCTGTTTTTT

v_call: TRBV20-1
j_call: TRBJ2-7
d_call: NA
clone_size: few
cdr3_aa: CSASPGRKNYEQYF
cdr3_nt: TGCAGTGCTAGCCCAGGGCGGAAAAACTACGAGCAGTACTTC

v_call: TRBV6-2/TRBV6-3
j_call: TRBJ2-1
d_call: TRBD2
clone_size: NA
cdr3_aa: CASSNSGRDYNEQFF
cdr3_nt: TGTGCCAGCAGTAATAGCGGGAGGGATTACAATGAGCAGTTCTTC

v_call: TRBV20-1
j_call: TRBJ2-7
d_call: NA
clone_size: NA
cdr3_aa: CSARPTDGYEQYF
cdr3_nt: TGCAGTGCTAGACCTACGGACGGATACGAGCAGTACTTC

v_call: TRBV5-1
j_call: TRBJ2-6
d_call: TRBD1
clone_size: few
cdr3_aa: CASSLGGQGVPTGANVLTF
cdr3_nt: TGCGCCAGCAGCTTGGGCGGACAGGGGGTCCCGACTGGGGCCAACGTCCTGACTTTC

v_call: TRBV12-2
j_call: TRBJ1-4
d_call: NA
clone_size: many
cdr3_aa: CASRSGQGFCEKLFF
cdr3_nt: TGTGCAAGTCGCTCCGGACAGGGGTTTTGTGAAAAACTGTTTTTT

v_call: TRBV29-1
j_call: TRBJ2-2
d_call: NA
clone_size: NA
cdr3_aa: CSAQGGRALTGELFF
cdr3_nt: TGCAGCGCCCAGGGTGGGCGAGCTTTGACCGGGGAGCTGTTTTTT

v_call: TRBV25-1
j_call: TRBJ1-3
d_call: NA
clone_size: NA
cdr3_aa: CASSEPRSGNTIYF
cdr3_nt: TGTGCCAGCAGTGAGCCGCGGTCTGGAAACACCATATATTTT

v_call: TRBV19
j_call: TRBJ1-2
d_call: TRBD1
clone_size: many
cdr3_aa: CASSSGTGLGYTF
cdr3_nt: TGTGCCAGTAGTAGCGGGACAGGCCTTGGCTACACCTTC

v_call: TRBV5-5
j_call: TRBJ2-3
d_call: TRBD2
clone_size: few
cdr3_aa: CASSSPGGLAGTRSSTDTQYF
cdr3_nt: TGTGCCAGCAGCTCCCCTGGAGGACTAGCGGGAACTAGGAGTAGCACAGATACGCAGTATTTT

v_call: TRBV20-1
j_call: TRBJ2-1
d_call: NA
clone_size: few
cdr3_aa: CSARGYYNEQFF
cdr3_nt: TGCAGTGCTAGGGGGTACTACAATGAGCAGTTCTTC

v_call: TRBV20-1
j_call: TRBJ1-3
d_call: TRBD1
clone_size: NA
cdr3_aa: CSARDDRVSLSGNTIYF
cdr3_nt: TGCAGTGCTAGAGATGACAGGGTATCCCTCTCTGGAAACACCATATATTTT

v_call: TRBV14
j_call: TRBJ2-7
d_call: NA
clone_size: NA
cdr3_aa: CASSQVSEQYF
cdr3_nt: TGTGCCAGCAGCCAAGTAAGCGAGCAGTACTTC

v_call: TRBV5-1
j_call: TRBJ1-2
d_call: NA
clone_size: many
cdr3_aa: CASSPGQLNYGYTF
cdr3_nt: TGCGCCAGCAGCCCCGGACAACTAAACTATGGCTACACCTTC

v_call: TRBV19
j_call: TRBJ1-4
d_call: TRBD1
clone_size: few
cdr3_aa: CASSTGTVATNEKLFF
cdr3_nt: TGTGCCAGTAGTACCGGGACAGTTGCAACTAATGAAAAACTGTTTTTT

v_call: TRBV12-3/TRBV12-4
j_call: TRBJ1-1
d_call: TRBD1
clone_size: NA
cdr3_aa: CASTNQGVNTEAFF
cdr3_nt: TGTGCCAGCACCAATCAGGGGGTTAACACTGAAGCTTTCTTT

v_call: TRBV28
j_call: TRBJ1-2
d_call: NA
clone_size: NA
cdr3_aa: CASSSKQRNYGYTF
cdr3_nt: TGTGCCAGCAGTTCCAAACAGAGAAACTATGGCTACACCTTC

v_call: TRBV29-1
j_call: TRBJ2-5
d_call: NA
clone_size: many
cdr3_aa: CSVDSGSETQYF
cdr3_nt: TGCAGCGTTGATTCCGGGTCGGAGACCCAGTACTTC

v_call: TRBV6-5
j_call: TRBJ2-1
d_call: TRBD1
clone_size: NA
cdr3_aa: CASSYSRTGLYNEQFF
cdr3_nt: TGTGCCAGCAGTTACTCCAGGACAGGGCTCTACAATGAGCAGTTCTTC

v_call: TRBV2
j_call: TRBJ2-1
d_call: TRBD2
clone_size: many
cdr3_aa: CASSKEGTSGYNEQFF
cdr3_nt: TGTGCCAGCAGTAAAGAGGGGACTAGCGGCTACAATGAGCAGTTCTTC

v_call: TRBV6-6
j_call: TRBJ2-3
d_call: NA
clone_size: many
cdr3_aa: CASSYDDKADTQYF
cdr3_nt: TGTGCCAGCAGTTACGATGACAAAGCAGATACGCAGTATTTT

v_call: TRBV20-1
j_call: TRBJ2-3
d_call: TRBD2
clone_size: NA
cdr3_aa: CSARAGGGTDTQYF
cdr3_nt: TGCAGTGCTCGGGCGGGAGGGGGCACAGATACGCAGTATTTT

v_call: TRBV6-1
j_call: TRBJ1-1
d_call: TRBD1
clone_size: NA
cdr3_aa: CATGQDQNTEAFF
cdr3_nt: TGTGCCACCGGACAGGACCAGAACACTGAAGCTTTCTTT

v_call: TRBV7-9
j_call: TRBJ1-1
d_call: NA
clone_size: NA
cdr3_aa: CASSSGVRGLGTEAFF
cdr3_nt: TGTGCCAGCAGCTCCGGGGTCCGGGGCTTGGGGACTGAAGCTTTCTTT

v_call: TRBV28
j_call: TRBJ1-6
d_call: NA
clone_size: NA
cdr3_aa: CASSPPESTNSPLHF
cdr3_nt: TGTGCCAGCAGTCCTCCTGAGTCCACAAATTCACCCCTCCACTTT

v_call: TRBV2
j_call: TRBJ2-3
d_call: TRBD2
clone_size: many
cdr3_aa: CASSEYGVAGADLPATDTQYF
cdr3_nt: TGTGCCAGCAGTGAATACGGGGTAGCGGGGGCCGACTTGCCTGCCACAGATACGCAGTATTTT

v_call: TRBV12-3/TRBV12-4
j_call: TRBJ2-7
d_call: NA
clone_size: NA
cdr3_aa: CASSPIPGAGGEQYF
cdr3_nt: TGTGCCAGCAGCCCCATCCCGGGGGCAGGAGGGGAGCAGTACTTC

v_call: TRBV27
j_call: TRBJ2-1
d_call: NA
clone_size: NA
cdr3_aa: CASSSTYRVNEQFF
cdr3_nt: TGTGCCAGCAGTTCGACGTACAGGGTTAATGAGCAGTTCTTC

v_call: TRBV25-1
j_call: TRBJ1-5
d_call: NA
clone_size: NA
cdr3_aa: CASGGQGVQPQHF
cdr3_nt: TGTGCCAGCGGGGGGCAAGGAGTCCAGCCCCAGCATTTT

v_call: TRBV18
j_call: TRBJ1-1
d_call: NA
clone_size: many
cdr3_aa: CASSPAGTQNTEAFF
cdr3_nt: TGTGCCAGCTCACCGGCCGGGACACAGAACACTGAAGCTTTCTTT

v_call: TRBV20-1
j_call: TRBJ2-5
d_call: NA
clone_size: NA
cdr3_aa: CSAEGMKETQYF
cdr3_nt: TGCAGTGCGGAGGGGATGAAGGAGACCCAGTACTTC

v_call: TRBV29-1
j_call: TRBJ2-7
d_call: NA
clone_size: NA
cdr3_aa: CSVETAREQYF
cdr3_nt: TGCAGCGTTGAGACAGCAAGAGAGCAGTACTTC

v_call: TRBV2
j_call: TRBJ1-1
d_call: NA
clone_size: NA
cdr3_aa: CASSEALQSYEAFF
cdr3_nt: TGTGCCAGCAGTGAAGCGCTTCAATCATATGAAGCTTTCTTT

v_call: TRBV20-1
j_call: TRBJ2-3
d_call: NA
clone_size: few
cdr3_aa: CSADMTTDTQYF
cdr3_nt: TGCAGTGCCGATATGACCACAGATACGCAGTATTTT

v_call: TRBV18
j_call: TRBJ2-5
d_call: NA
clone_size: NA
cdr3_aa: CASSPQETQYF
cdr3_nt: TGTGCCAGCTCACCACAAGAGACCCAGTACTTC

v_call: TRBV3-1
j_call: TRBJ2-5
d_call: NA
clone_size: NA
cdr3_aa: CASSQVLGSKETQYF
cdr3_nt: TGTGCCAGCAGCCAAGTATTAGGAAGCAAGGAGACCCAGTACTTC